Sequencing of this T cell receptor (beta chain) was carried out in a study of T cell clones after liver transplantation (dated by TCRdb to the late 2010s). At the level of the whole study: The samples were obtained from ITN030ST, a randomized trial that attempted immunosuppression withdrawal within 2 years after liver transplantation. After a pre-transplant mixed lymphocyte reaction, TCRbeta sequencing was used to pinpoint donor-reactive T cell clones, which were subsequently tracked in post-transplant blood. Three of the eight recipients were HCV-positive; the others were transplanted for non-autoimmune, non-viral indications. Tolerance meant complete immunosuppression withdrawal for at least one year without liver enzymes rising beyond twice the upper limit of normal. The subjects received no induction therapy and were kept on standard immunosuppression until randomization at 12-24 months post-transplant. A cohort of 8 liver transplant recipients was studied, of whom 3 were classified as tolerant and 5 as non-tolerant. Blood samples were collected pre-transplant, pre-randomization before withdrawal, and post-randomization after either full withdrawal or failed withdrawal. Third party-reactive TCRbeta sequences were also identified from pre-transplant MLRs to serve as an antigen-independent comparator for donor-reactive sequences. The investigation overall reported the following: Circulating donor-reactive CD4 TCRbeta sequences fell significantly post-transplant in most of the 8 subjects, irrespective of tolerance or HCV status. Because no allograft tissue specimens were available, donor-reactive T cells may have migrated into the graft instead of being deleted. In two subjects, low numbers of available donor cells limited the measurable donor-reactive repertoire. Donor-reactive sequences decreased more than third party-reactive sequences, which suggests partial antigen-specific deletion that was not related to withdrawal success. Because of small, heterogeneous patient numbers and non-standardized post-transplant time points, the conclusions were only preliminary. After accounting for repertoire turnover, donor-reactive detection was significantly reduced in 7 of 8 subjects for CD4 and 8 of 8 for CD8.

Using immunoSEQ, frozen genomic DNA was subjected to high-throughput TCRbeta CDR3 sequencing, a process that included PCR amplification, mapping, bias correction and internal controls. Processing in the source paper ran as follows. Productive rearrangements were retained, and unique TCRbeta sequences were defined by the CDR3 nucleotide sequence together with the V and J gene. A sequence counted as donor-reactive only if the sequence showed at least 5-fold expansion in CFSE-low cells compared with unstimulated pre-transplant cells and had a frequency of at least 0.01%. To ensure at least 90% detection power, minimum frequency thresholds were set for each subject based on that subject's lowest-template unstimulated sample. Jensen-Shannon divergence between the top 1000 TCRbeta sequences after and before transplant was used to measure repertoire turnover. Changes in detection of donor-reactive sequences were assessed with two-sided Fisher's exact tests. In its TCRdb copy, this immuneACCESS table keeps in-frame sequences only and misses some clones. Where compared with another copy, unresolved V genes explain less than half of these, and the others have no known cause. The V and J calls and the clone size are those of that table, but D and trimming were determined from the DNA. This sample holds 55,000 to 80,000 clones; 90% were observed only once. Together, the top ten hold 2% to 3% of the sample.

The sample's time point, from its label and the paper: pre-transplant. Unstimulated PBMCs, after thawing, were stained for CD3, CD4 and CD8 and then FACS-sorted into CD3+CD4+ and CD3+CD8+ populations. All 8 studied subjects were randomized to withdrawal of immunosuppression. The Qiagen DNeasy Blood and Tissue Kit was used to isolate genomic DNA. About this clone: What antigen it recognizes has not been identified. No much larger clone exists at a distance of one base, and base qualities are not known.

The sequence was collected from a human donor who received a liver transplant. Sample: CD4+ T cells from blood, taken before liver transplant.

The nucleotide sequence is given as TGCGCCAGCAGCTGGGCCCCGGGACAGGGTACAGATACGCAGTATTTT. Its amino acids are CASSWAPGQGTDTQYF. The V and J genes are TRBV5-1 and TRBJ2-3; 9 middle bases align to TRBD1. Taken from cysteine to phenylalanine, the CDR3 has 16 residues. Only the CDR3 portion is preserved as DNA: 48 bases, with reading frame beginning at the first base. From V the trimming removes 3 bases and from J it removes 3 bases, while the gene matches leave 8 bases of the junction unaccounted for. The germline V gene yields SGHRS for CDR1 and YFSETQ for CDR2.